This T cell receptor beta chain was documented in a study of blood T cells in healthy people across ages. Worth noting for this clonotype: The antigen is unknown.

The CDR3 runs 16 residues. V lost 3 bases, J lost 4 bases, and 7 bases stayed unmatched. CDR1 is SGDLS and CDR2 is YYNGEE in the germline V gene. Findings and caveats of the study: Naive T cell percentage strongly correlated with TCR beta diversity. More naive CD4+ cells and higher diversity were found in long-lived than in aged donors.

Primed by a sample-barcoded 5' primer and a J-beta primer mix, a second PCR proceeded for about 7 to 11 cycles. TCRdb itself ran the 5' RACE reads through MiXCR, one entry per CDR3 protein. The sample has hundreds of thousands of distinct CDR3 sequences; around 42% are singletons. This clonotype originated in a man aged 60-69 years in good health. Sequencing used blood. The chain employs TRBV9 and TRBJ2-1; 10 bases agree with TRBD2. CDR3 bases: TGTGCCAGCAGCGGCGAGCTAGCGGGGGCATACAATGAGCAGTTCTTC. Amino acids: CASSGELAGAYNEQFF.